The sequence of this TCR beta chain was determined in a study of T cells in Graves' hyperthyroidism and ophthalmopathy. CDR3 length equals 16 residues. Germline CDR1 is SGHNT and CDR2 is YYREEE (reference sequence). V lost 0 bases and J 2 bases, leaving 13 bases between the germline ends. Hyperthyroidism, newly diagnosed and lasting under 2 months, affected patients aged 18 to 65. Amplified TCR beta CDR3 regions came from RNA transcripts. RT-PCR in the first round (using the HTBI primer set) targeted the TCR CDR3. TCRdb analysed the multiplex PCR reads with MiXCR anew, one entry per CDR3 protein. The sample holds a few hundred thousand distinct CDR3 sequences, approximately 13% seen once.

Material: blood. The J gene is TRBJ2-3, the V gene TRBV5-4, with no clear D. The clonotype originates from a woman in her 30s with Graves' hyperthyroidism that later progressed to Graves' ophthalmopathy. The CDR3, as DNA: TGTGCCAGCAGCTTGGTAGGCCGCAGTAACACAGATACGCAGTATTTT. It codes for CASSLVGRSNTDTQYF.